The present entry profiles one T cell receptor beta chain with its context. Its matching antigen is unknown. The sample originates from a study of CD8 T cells in Susac syndrome. For the study at large: There were Susac syndrome patients who were therapy-naive at blood draw, others on corticosteroids, and others on intravenous immunoglobulin alone. Study-wide points: Where Susac syndrome CD4+ T cell repertoires were concerned, no clonal expansion was evident.

CD8+ and CD4+ T cells taken from blood had their TCR beta sequenced. It was with random hexamers that roughly 0.5 to 1 ug RNA was reverse transcribed. TCRdb re-called the immunoSEQ multiplex PCR reads with MiXCR, one entry per CDR3 protein. The data contain under 150,000 distinct CDR3 sequences, approximately 94% of them seen just once; the ten biggest clones take up around 0.08%. This CDR3 region has 17 residues. Germline CDR1 KGHSH, CDR2 LQKENI. The V end lost 2 bases, the J end lost 0 bases, and 11 bases lay between the germline ends. Sequenced input: CD4+ T cells from PBMCs. The chain uses TRBV18 and TRBJ2-6; D ambiguous. The source is a human donor with Susac syndrome. CDR3 protein: CASSPEVLRSGANVLTF. CDR3 nucleotide sequence: TGTGCCAGCTCACCAGAGGTCCTACGCTCTGGGGCCAACGTCCTGACTTTC. The entire variable domain, with the rest obtained from reference TRBV18 and TRBJ2-6, is as follows: NAGVMQNPRHLVRRRGQEARLRCSPMKGHSHVYWYRQLPEEGLKFMVYLQKENIIDESGMPKERFSAEFPKEGPSILRIQQVVRGDSAAYFCASSPEVLRSGANVLTFGAGSRLTVL.